A single sample is the source of the 7 T cell receptor beta chains below, sequenced in a study of T cells in Graves' hyperthyroidism and ophthalmopathy. RNA transcripts were the template for amplifying TCR beta CDR3 regions. Carried out on the TCR CDR3, a first-round RT-PCR used the HTBI primer set. TCRdb ran MiXCR on the multiplex PCR reads and lists one entry per CDR3 protein. The sample has roughly 740,000 distinct CDR3 sequences; around 15% are singletons. The sample taken for sequencing was blood. The source is a man aged 18 to 30 with Graves' hyperthyroidism.

This clonotype showed up just a few times. The gene calls are TRBV24-1 and TRBJ2-5; 7 bases are a match to TRBD1. The germline gives CDR1 KGHDR, CDR2 SFDVKD. The CDR3 is made up of 15 amino acids. Trimming removed 5 bases from V and 1 base from J; junction bases left unmatched: 6. For the CDR3, the DNA is TGTGCCACCAGTGCGCCCAGGGGGATCCAAGAGACCCAGTACTTC. Its translation: CATSAPRGIQETQYF.

This clonotype was detected ten times or more. This chain joins TRBV3-1 and TRBJ1-1; no firm D call. The CDR3 loop spans 12 amino acids. The germline gives CDR1 LGHDT, CDR2 YNNKEL (reference sequence). V was pared by 6 bases and J by 1 base, with 6 bases between. The CDR3 protein is CASRKENTEAFF. The CDR3 DNA sequence: TGTGCCAGCAGAAAGGAGAACACTGAAGCTTTCTTT.

The chain combines TRBV12-3 or TRBV12-4 with TRBJ2-1, with no clear D. Trimming cost V 5 bases and J 8 bases, with 16 bases left between them. CDR3 length: 14 residues. The CDR3 region has the DNA TGTGCCAGCAGTCACCAAGAAGGGTTTGATGAGCAGTTCTTC. Residues: CASSHQEGFDEQFF.

This clonotype was seen repeatedly, ten times or more. The chain links TRBV12-3 or TRBV12-4 to TRBJ2-1, with 8 bases aligning to TRBD2. The CDR3 spans 13 residues. Trimming cost V 5 bases and J 9 bases; bases outside gene matches: 6. CDR3 bases: TGTGCCAGCAGTCGTCCGGGGGGGGGTGAGCAGTTCTTC. Translated: CASSRPGGGEQFF.

The rearrangement uses TRBV7-3 and TRBJ2-3; the match to TRBD1 covers 7 bases. The germline V gene has CDR1 SGHTA and CDR2 FQGTGA. This CDR3 contains 15 residues. J was trimmed by 0 bases and V by 5 bases; bases with no gene match: 5. In DNA form, the CDR3 reads TGTGCCAGCAGCCGGGACAGCTCAAGCACAGATACGCAGTATTTT. This translates into CASSRDSSSTDTQYF.

This clonotype was counted between two and nine times. The rearrangement links TRBV20-1 to TRBJ1-2; D not resolved. The V end lost 3 bases, the J end lost 4 bases, and 9 bases lay between the germline ends. The CDR3 sequence is 12 residues long. Germline loops: CDR1 DFQATT, CDR2 SNEGSKA (reference sequence). The CDR3 reads CSARVRGYGYTF. The CDR3 DNA is TGCAGTGCTAGGGTCCGCGGCTATGGCTACACCTTC.

This clonotype showed up many times. This chain connects TRBV3-1 to TRBJ2-1; unclear D gene. The CDR3 runs to 15 residues. Germline values: CDR1 LGHDT, CDR2 YNNKEL (reference sequence). V was trimmed by 1 base and J by 6 bases, leaving 13 bases between them. As DNA, the CDR3 is TGTGCCAGCAGCCAAGTTTTAGTTGGAAGCAATGAGCAGTTCTTC. It is translated as CASSQVLVGSNEQFF.